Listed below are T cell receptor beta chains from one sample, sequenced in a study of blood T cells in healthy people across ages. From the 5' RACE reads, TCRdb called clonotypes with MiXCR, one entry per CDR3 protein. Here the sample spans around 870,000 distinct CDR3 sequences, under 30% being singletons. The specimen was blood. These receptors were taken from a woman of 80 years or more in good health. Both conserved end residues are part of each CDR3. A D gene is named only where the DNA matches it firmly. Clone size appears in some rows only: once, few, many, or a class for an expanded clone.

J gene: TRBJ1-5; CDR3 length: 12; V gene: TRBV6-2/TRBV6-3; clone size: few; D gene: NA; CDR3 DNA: TGTGCCAGTGGGGGGCATGGTCAGCCCCAGCATTTT; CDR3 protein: CASGGHGQPQHF
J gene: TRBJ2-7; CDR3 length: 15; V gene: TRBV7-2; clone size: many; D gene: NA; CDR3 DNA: TGTGCCAGCAGCTTAGGAGGGGACCGGGGGTACGAGCAGTACTTC; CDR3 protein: CASSLGGDRGYEQYF
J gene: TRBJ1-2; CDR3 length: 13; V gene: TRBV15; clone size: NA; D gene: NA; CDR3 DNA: TGTGCCACCAGCAGAGGCCCGAACTATGGCTACACCTTC; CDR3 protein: CATSRGPNYGYTF
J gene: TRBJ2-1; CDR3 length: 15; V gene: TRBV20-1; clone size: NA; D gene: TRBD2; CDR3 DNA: TGCAGTGCTAGGAGGCTAGCGGGTCCTTTGTGGGAGCAGTTCTTC; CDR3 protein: CSARRLAGPLWEQFF
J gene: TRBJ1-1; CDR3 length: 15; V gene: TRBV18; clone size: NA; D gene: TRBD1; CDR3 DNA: TGTGCCAGCACCCGGTCAGGGGGCCTGAACACTGAAGCTTTCTTT; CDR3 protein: CASTRSGGLNTEAFF
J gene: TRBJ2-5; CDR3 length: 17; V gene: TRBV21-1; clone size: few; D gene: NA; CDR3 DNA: TGTGCCAGCAGCAAAGCTAGGTTAGCGGGGACGGATGAGACCCAGTACTTC; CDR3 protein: CASSKARLAGTDETQYF
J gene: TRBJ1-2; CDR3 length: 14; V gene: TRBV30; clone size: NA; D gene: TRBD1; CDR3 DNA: TGTGCCTGGACTCAGACAGGGTCGTTCTATGGCTACACCTTC; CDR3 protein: CAWTQTGSFYGYTF
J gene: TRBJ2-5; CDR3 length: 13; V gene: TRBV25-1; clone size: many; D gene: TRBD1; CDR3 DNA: TGTGCCAGCAGAGGGGGCGCATCGGAGACCCAGTACTTC; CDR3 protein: CASRGGASETQYF
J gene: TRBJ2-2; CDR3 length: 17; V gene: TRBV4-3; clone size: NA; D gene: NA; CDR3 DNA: TGCGCCAGCAGCCCAAGATGGGCAGGATCGAACACCGGGGAGCTGTTTTTT; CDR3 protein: CASSPRWAGSNTGELFF
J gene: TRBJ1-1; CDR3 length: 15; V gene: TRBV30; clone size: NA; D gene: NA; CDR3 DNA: TGTGCCTGGAACGGGGCAGGGATTATGAACACTGAAGCTTTCTTT; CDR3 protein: CAWNGAGIMNTEAFF
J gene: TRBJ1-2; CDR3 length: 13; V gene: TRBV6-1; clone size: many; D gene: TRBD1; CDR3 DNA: TGTGCCAGCAGTTCGGACAGGGGTAATGGCTACACCTTC; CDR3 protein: CASSSDRGNGYTF
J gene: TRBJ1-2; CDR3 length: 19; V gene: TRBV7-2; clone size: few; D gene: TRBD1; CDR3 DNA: TGTGCCAGCAGCTTTCCCAGGACAGGGGCTAGGCGGACTAACTATGGCTACACCTTC; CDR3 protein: CASSFPRTGARRTNYGYTF
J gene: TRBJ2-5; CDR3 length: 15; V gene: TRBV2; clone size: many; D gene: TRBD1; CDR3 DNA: TGTGCCAGCAGTTATAGACAGGGGAAGTTGGAGACCCAGTACTTC; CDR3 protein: CASSYRQGKLETQYF
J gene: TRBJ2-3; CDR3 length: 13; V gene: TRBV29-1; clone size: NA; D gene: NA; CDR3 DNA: TGCAGCGTTGAAAGGGGGTCCGGAGATACGCAGTATTTT; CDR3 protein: CSVERGSGDTQYF
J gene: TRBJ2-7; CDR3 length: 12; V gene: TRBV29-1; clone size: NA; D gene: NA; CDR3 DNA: TGCAGCGTTGAAGAAGGGCGCTACGAGCAGTACTTC; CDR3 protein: CSVEEGRYEQYF
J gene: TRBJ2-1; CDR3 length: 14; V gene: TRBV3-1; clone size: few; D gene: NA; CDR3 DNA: TGTGCCAGCAGCTCCTTCACTAGTATCTATGAGCAGTTCTTC; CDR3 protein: CASSSFTSIYEQFF
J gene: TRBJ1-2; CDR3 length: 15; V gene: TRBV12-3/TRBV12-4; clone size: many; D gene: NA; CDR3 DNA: TGTGCCAGCACCGCTTGGGCCACCCGGGACTATGGCTACACCTTC; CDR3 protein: CASTAWATRDYGYTF
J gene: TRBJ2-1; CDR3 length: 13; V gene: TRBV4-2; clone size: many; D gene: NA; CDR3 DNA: TGTGCCAGCAGCCCAACCCGCCTCCGGGAACAGTTCTTC; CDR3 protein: CASSPTRLREQFF
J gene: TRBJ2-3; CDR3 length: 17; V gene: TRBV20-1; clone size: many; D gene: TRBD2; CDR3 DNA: TGCAGTGCTAGAGATTCACTAGCGGGGGGAAGCACAGATACGCAGTATTTT; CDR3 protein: CSARDSLAGGSTDTQYF
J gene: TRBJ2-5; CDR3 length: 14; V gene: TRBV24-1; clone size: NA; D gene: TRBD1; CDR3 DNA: TGTGCCACCAGTGCTACAGGGGGCCCCGGGACCCAGTACTTC; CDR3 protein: CATSATGGPGTQYF
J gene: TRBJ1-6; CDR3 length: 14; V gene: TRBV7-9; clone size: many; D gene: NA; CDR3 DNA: TGTGCCAGCAGCTTAGTAGGGGGGGATTCACCCCTCCACTTT; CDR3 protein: CASSLVGGDSPLHF
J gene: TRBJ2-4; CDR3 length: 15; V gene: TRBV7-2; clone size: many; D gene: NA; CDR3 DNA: TGTGCCAGCAGTCCCACCCCGCGGGGAAAAAACATTCAGTACTTC; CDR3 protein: CASSPTPRGKNIQYF
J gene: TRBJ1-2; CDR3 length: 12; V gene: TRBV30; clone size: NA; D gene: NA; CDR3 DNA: TGTGCCTGGAGTGTTGTTAAGGGATCCTACACCTTC; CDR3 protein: CAWSVVKGSYTF
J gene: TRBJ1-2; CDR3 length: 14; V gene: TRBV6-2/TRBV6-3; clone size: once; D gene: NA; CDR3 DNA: TGTGCCGGCAGTTACTCAGGTGGGCCCTATGGCTACACCTTC; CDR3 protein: CAGSYSGGPYGYTF
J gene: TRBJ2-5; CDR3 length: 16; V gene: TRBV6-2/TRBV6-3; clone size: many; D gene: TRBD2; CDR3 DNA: TGTGCCAGCAGCGCACTAGCGGGGGGCCCTCGTGGGACCCAGTACTTC; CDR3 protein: CASSALAGGPRGTQYF
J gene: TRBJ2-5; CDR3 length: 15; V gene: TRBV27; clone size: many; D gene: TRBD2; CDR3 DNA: TGTGCCACAACCCCTACGGGGGGAGTTGGGGAGACCCAGTACTTC; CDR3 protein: CATTPTGGVGETQYF
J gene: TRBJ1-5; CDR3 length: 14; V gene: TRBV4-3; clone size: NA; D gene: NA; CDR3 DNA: TGCGCCAGCAGCCAAGATGGCAGGGACCAGCCCCAGCATTTT; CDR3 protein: CASSQDGRDQPQHF
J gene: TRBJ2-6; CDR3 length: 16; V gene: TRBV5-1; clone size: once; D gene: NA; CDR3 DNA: TGCGCCAGCAGCTCCGACAGTAACTCTGGGACCAACGTCCTGACTTTC; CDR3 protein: CASSSDSNSGTNVLTF
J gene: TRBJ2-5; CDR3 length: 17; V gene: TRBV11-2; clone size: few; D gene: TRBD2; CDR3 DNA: TGTGCCAGCAGCTTGAAAAGCGGGACTTCAAGAGGAGAGACCCAGTACTTC; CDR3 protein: CASSLKSGTSRGETQYF